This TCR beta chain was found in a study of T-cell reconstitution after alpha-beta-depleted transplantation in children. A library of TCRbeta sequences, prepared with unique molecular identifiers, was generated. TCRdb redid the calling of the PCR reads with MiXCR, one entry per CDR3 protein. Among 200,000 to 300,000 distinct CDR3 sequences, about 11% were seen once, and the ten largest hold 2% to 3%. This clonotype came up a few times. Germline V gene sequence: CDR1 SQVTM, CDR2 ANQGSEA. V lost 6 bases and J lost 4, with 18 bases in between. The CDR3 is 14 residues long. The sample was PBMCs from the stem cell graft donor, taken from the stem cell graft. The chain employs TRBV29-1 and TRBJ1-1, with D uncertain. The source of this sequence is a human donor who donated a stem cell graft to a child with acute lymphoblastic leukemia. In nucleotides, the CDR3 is TGCAGCGTCTTAACAACGAGAGGAGGCACTGAAGCTTTCTTT. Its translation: CSVLTTRGGTEAFF.